Listed below are T cell receptor beta chains from one sample, sequenced in a study of blood T cells in healthy people across ages. MiXCR, applied by TCRdb to the 5' RACE reads, yields one record per CDR3 protein. The data show hundreds of thousands of distinct CDR3 sequences, about 44% seen once. Sequenced sample: blood. Receptors were obtained from a young man in good health. Each CDR3 is given with its conserved first and last residue. Fields, in order: D gene, J gene, clone size, V gene, CDR3 DNA, CDR3 protein. The D gene is left open where the match is weak. Some rows have no size entry. The others give once, few or many, or a class for an expanded clone.

TRBD1 | TRBJ1-2 | NA | TRBV7-9 | TGTGCCAGCAGCACCTTACCTGGACAGGGGTATGGCTACACCTTC | CASSTLPGQGYGYTF
TRBD2 | TRBJ2-3 | NA | TRBV3-1 | TGTGCCAGCAGCCATCAGCGGGGGGCGGGAGATACGCAGTATTTT | CASSHQRGAGDTQYF
TRBD1 | TRBJ2-7 | many | TRBV6-5 | TGTGCCAGCAGTTACTCTACAGGGGGCGGCTCCTACGAGCAGTACTTC | CASSYSTGGGSYEQYF
NA | TRBJ2-4 | few | TRBV7-9 | TGTGCCAGCAGCCCCTCACGGGAAAGGTCATACAAAAACATTCAGTACTTC | CASSPSRERSYKNIQYF
NA | TRBJ2-1 | few | TRBV29-1 | TGCAGCGTAACAGGGCCCACCTACAATGAGCAGTTCTTC | CSVTGPTYNEQFF
NA | TRBJ2-3 | NA | TRBV28 | TGTGCCAGCAGTCCCCGGGGACGAGTCGCCGATACGCAGTATTTT | CASSPRGRVADTQYF
NA | TRBJ2-1 | NA | TRBV2 | TGTTCCAGCAGTAGGTCCTCGGAGGACAATGAGCAGTTCTTC | CSSSRSSEDNEQFF
NA | TRBJ2-1 | NA | TRBV5-1 | TGCGCCAGCAGCCCGACGGGGACGGACAATGAGCAGTTCTTC | CASSPTGTDNEQFF
TRBD1 | TRBJ1-6 | NA | TRBV9 | TGTGCCAGCAGCCCCTCTGGGACAGGGGTTGAGCCCCTCCACTTT | CASSPSGTGVEPLHF
NA | TRBJ1-6 | NA | TRBV9 | TGTGCCAGCAGCGTCAGTTGGGGCCAAGATTCGAATTCACCCCTCCACTTT | CASSVSWGQDSNSPLHF
NA | TRBJ1-4 | few | TRBV29-1 | TGCAGCGTTGAAGAGGCAGAAAAACTGTTTTTT | CSVEEAEKLFF
NA | TRBJ2-5 | few | TRBV6-5 | TGTGCCAGCAGTTACTCCCCTTCCGGGCCGCAAGAGACCCAGTACTTC | CASSYSPSGPQETQYF
NA | TRBJ2-1 | few | TRBV14 | TGTGCCAGCAGCCAAGGCCAGCGGACTACAGATGAGCAGTTCTTC | CASSQGQRTTDEQFF
TRBD2 | TRBJ2-3 | few | TRBV6-1 | TGTGCCAGCAGCAATAGCGGGACCACAGATACGCAGTATTTT | CASSNSGTTDTQYF
TRBD2 | TRBJ2-7 | many | TRBV10-3 | TGTGCCATCAGTGAGAAAGGAGCGGGGGCCCTCTCCTACGAGCAGTACTTC | CAISEKGAGALSYEQYF
NA | TRBJ2-2 | NA | TRBV20-1 | TGCAGTGCTAGAGGGTCAGTGCAGAACACCGGGGAGCTGTTTTTT | CSARGSVQNTGELFF
NA | TRBJ2-3 | NA | TRBV6-1 | TGTGCCAGCAGAAGGGAGTTAGGACACGGGCCAGATACGCAGTATTTT | CASRRELGHGPDTQYF
TRBD2 | TRBJ2-4 | NA | TRBV29-1 | TGCAGCGTTGGCCTCCCGGGACTAGCGGCTAGCATTCAGTACTTC | CSVGLPGLAASIQYF
NA | TRBJ2-1 | few | TRBV24-1 | TGTGCCACCAGTGATTCGGGGAGGTCCTACAATGAGCAGTTCTTC | CATSDSGRSYNEQFF
TRBD2 | TRBJ2-1 | NA | TRBV12-3/TRBV12-4 | TGTGCCAGCACGGGGGTGCGGGGGGGCTTGAATGAGCAGTTCTTC | CASTGVRGGLNEQFF
NA | TRBJ2-7 | once | TRBV2 | TGTGCCAGCAGTGAAGCCCGGAGGGGGGCTATTTACTACGAGCAGTACTTC | CASSEARRGAIYYEQYF
NA | TRBJ1-1 | few | TRBV29-1 | TGCAGCGTGACGCCCCGGATGGTGAACACTGAAGCTTTCTTT | CSVTPRMVNTEAFF
NA | TRBJ2-1 | NA | TRBV27 | TGTGCCAGCAGTTTTACAGGTTCGAGCTCCTACAATGAGCAGTTCTTC | CASSFTGSSSYNEQFF